The 5 T cell receptor beta chains below were found in one sample sequenced in a study of IL-17A CD8 T cells in psoriatic arthritis synovium. Magnetically isolated CD3+ T cells were stimulated roughly 1.4 hours with PMA and ionomycin. The synovial fluid came from psoriatic arthritis joints with active inflammation. Profiling relied on immunoSEQ multiplex PCR, and the TCRdb table lists in-frame clones only, not all of them. The sample includes 2,000 to 2,500 clones, 65% to 80% of them seen just once. The sample consisted of IFN-gamma+ CD8+ T cells from synovial fluid. Indicated subset: IL-17A-IFNgamma+ memory CD8+ (Tc1) cells. These receptors were collected from a human donor with psoriatic arthritis.

The chain recombines TRBV19 with TRBJ1-4; TRBD1 aligns across 7 bases. The J segment lost 12 bases and the V segment lost 1 base, leaving 2 bases of the junction unmatched. The germline CDR1 and CDR2 sequences are LNHDA and SQIVND (reference sequence). This CDR3 is built from 12 residues. CDR3 region: CASSIAGTELFF. DNA for the CDR3: TGTGCCAGTAGTATAGCCGGGACAGAACTGTTTTTT.

This rearrangement joins TRBV13 to TRBJ2-2; perhaps TRBD1 as D (5 bases). V lost 5 bases and J lost 2, with 21 bases in between. CDR1 PRHDT and CDR2 FYEKMQ come from the germline V gene (reference sequence). This CDR3 has 18 residues. The CDR3 nucleotides read TGTGCCAGCAGCCCAAGACAGCCTTCACCTAGTAACACCGGGGAGCTGTTTTTT. Translation: CASSPRQPSPSNTGELFF.

V is TRBV11-3 and J is TRBJ2-7; TRBD1 matches 7 bases. Germline assignment: CDR1 SGHNT and CDR2 YENEEA. The CDR3 runs 15 residues. Losses at the gene ends were 3 bases for V and 2 bases for J; bases not matched to a gene: 7. The CDR3 coding sequence is TGTGCCAGCAGCTTGAGTCAGGGGGAAACCTACGAGCAGTACTTC. This sequence encodes CASSLSQGETYEQYF.

The CDR3 loop is CASSQDPGPSRAQYF. The DNA for the CDR3 is TGCGCCAGCAGCCAAGATCCGGGGCCCAGCAGGGCCCAGTACTTC. The rearrangement links TRBV4-1 to TRBJ2-5, with D perhaps matching TRBD1 or TRBD2 (5 bases each). Looked up from germline, CDR1 is MGHRA and CDR2 is YSYEKL. Trimming pared 0 bases from V and 9 bases from J, leaving 17 bases between. The CDR3 totals 15 residues.

This sequence joins TRBV11-2 and TRBJ1-1; tentatively, D is TRBD1 (5 bases). This CDR3 comprises 12 residues. The germline V and J ends were trimmed by 3 bases and 7 bases, with 9 bases remaining between them. CDR1 is SGHAT and CDR2 is FQNNGV in the germline V gene. In nucleotides, the CDR3 is TGTGCCAGCAGCTTCAACAGGATTGAAGCTTTCTTT. Translating gives CASSFNRIEAFF.